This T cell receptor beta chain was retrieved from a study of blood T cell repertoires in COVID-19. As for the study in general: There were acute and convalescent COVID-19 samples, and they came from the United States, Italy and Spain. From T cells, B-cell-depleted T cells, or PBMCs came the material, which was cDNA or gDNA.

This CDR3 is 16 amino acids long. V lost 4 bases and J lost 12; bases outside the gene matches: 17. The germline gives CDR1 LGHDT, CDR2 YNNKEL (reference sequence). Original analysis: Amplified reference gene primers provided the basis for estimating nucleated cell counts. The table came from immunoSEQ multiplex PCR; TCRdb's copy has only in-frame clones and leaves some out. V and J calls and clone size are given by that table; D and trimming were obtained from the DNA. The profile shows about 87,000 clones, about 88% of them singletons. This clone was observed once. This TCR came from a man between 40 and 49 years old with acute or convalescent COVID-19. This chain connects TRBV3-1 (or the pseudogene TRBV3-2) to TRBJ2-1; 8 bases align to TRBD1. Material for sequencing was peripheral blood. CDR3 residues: CASSPPGTGAFVGQFF. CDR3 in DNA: TGTGCCAGCAGCCCGCCGGGGACAGGCGCTTTCGTGGGGCAGTTCTTC.